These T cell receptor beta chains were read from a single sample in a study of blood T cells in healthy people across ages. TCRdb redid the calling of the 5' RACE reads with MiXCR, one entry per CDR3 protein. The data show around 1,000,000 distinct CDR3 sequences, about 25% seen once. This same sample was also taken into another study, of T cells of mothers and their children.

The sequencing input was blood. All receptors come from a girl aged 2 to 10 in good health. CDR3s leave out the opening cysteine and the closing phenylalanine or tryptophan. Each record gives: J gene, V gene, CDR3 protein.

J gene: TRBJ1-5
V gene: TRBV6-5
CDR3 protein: ASSYERDQPQH

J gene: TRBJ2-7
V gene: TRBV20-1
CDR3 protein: SARDGSKSSYEQY

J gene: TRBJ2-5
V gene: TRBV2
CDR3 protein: ASSPDRGRDQY

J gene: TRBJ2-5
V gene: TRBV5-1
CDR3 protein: ASSWGGVETQY

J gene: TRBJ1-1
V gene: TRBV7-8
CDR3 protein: ASSSQGALGTEAF

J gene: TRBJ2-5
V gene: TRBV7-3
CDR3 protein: ASSLIGGSGQETQY

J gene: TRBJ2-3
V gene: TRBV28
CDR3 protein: ASSLRTGEGTDTQY

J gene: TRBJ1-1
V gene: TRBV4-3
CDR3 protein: ASSQQQGGWTEAF

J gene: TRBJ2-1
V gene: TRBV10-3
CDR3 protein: ATNRESYNEQF

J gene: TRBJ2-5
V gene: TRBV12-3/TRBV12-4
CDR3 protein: ASSLRSAGYQETQY

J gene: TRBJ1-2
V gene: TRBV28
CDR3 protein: ASSTGTGLYGYT

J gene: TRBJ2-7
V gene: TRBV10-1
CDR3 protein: ASGLAGEGEQY

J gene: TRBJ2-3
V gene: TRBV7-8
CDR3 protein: ASSVNRLARRDTQY